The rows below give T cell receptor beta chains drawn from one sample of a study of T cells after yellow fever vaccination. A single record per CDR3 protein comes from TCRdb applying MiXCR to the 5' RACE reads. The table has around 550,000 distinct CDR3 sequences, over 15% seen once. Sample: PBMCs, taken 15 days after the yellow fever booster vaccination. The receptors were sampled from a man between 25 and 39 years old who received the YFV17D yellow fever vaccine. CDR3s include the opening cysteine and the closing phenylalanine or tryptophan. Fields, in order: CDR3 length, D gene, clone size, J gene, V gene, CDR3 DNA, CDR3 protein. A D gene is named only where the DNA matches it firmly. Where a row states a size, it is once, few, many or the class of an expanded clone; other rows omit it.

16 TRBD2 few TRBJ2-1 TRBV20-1 TGCAGTGCTAGAGATGCGACTAGCGGTCTATACAATGAGCAGTTCTTC CSARDATSGLYNEQFF
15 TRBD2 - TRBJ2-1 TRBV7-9 TGTGCCAGCAGCCAAGGACTAGCGGGAGAGGGTGAGCAGTTCTTC CASSQGLAGEGEQFF
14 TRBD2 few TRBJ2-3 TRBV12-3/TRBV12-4 TGTGCCAGCAGTTTCGGCGGGAGCGCAGATACGCAGTATTTT CASSFGGSADTQYF
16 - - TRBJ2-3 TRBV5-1 TGCGCCAGCAGCTCCCAACGGGAGAGAGGCACAGATACGCAGTATTTT CASSSQRERGTDTQYF
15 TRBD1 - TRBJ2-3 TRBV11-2 TGTGCCAGCAGCGACAGACAGGGCCGGGAAGATACGCAGTATTTT CASSDRQGREDTQYF
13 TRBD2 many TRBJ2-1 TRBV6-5 TGTGCCAGCAGTTACGGGAGGGCCAATGAGCAGTTCTTC CASSYGRANEQFF
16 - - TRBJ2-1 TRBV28 TGTGCCAGCAGTTTCCAGGTTCTTGGCTCCTACAATGAGCAGTTCTTC CASSFQVLGSYNEQFF
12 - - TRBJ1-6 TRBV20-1 TGCAGTGTTCGGCAGCAAAATTCACCCCTCCACTTT CSVRQQNSPLHF
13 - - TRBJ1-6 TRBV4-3 TGCGCCAGCAGCCAAGATCAGGGCTCACCCCTCCACTTT CASSQDQGSPLHF
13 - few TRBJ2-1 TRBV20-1 TGCAGTGCTACCTTGTCCGGAAGGAATGAGCAGTTCTTC CSATLSGRNEQFF
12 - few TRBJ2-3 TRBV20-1 TGCAGCCTATGGCGGAGCACAGATACGCAGTATTTT CSLWRSTDTQYF
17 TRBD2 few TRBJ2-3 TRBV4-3 TGCGCCAGCAGCCAAGATCAGATAGCGGGAGGTACAGATACGCAGTATTTT CASSQDQIAGGTDTQYF
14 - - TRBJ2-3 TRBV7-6 TGTGCCAGCAGCTTTAGTTTTGGCACAGATACGCAGTATTTT CASSFSFGTDTQYF
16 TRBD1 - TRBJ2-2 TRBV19 TGTGCCAGTTGTATTGGGACAGGGACGTACACCGGGGAGCTGTTTTTT CASCIGTGTYTGELFF
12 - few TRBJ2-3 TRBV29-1 TGCAGCGTTCACGAGGGGACAGATACGCAGTATTTT CSVHEGTDTQYF
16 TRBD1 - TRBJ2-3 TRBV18 TGTGCCAGCTCGAGCAACCGGGGACAGGGAACAGATACGCAGTATTTT CASSSNRGQGTDTQYF
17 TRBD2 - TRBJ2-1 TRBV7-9 TGTGCCAGCAGCTTGACTAGCGGGCGAAGCTCCTACAATGAGCAGTTCTTC CASSLTSGRSSYNEQFF
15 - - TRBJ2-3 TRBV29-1 TGCAGCGTTCGCTCGACAGGGACGGGAGCAGATACGCAGTATTTT CSVRSTGTGADTQYF
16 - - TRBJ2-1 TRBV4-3 TGCGCCAGCAGCCAAGCCGGGAGCCTACACCGGGATGAGCAGTTCTTC CASSQAGSLHRDEQFF
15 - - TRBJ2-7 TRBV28 TGTGCCAGCAGTTCCCTCGCGGTCCTCTCCTACGAGCAGTACTTC CASSSLAVLSYEQYF
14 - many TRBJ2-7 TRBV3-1 TGTGCCAGCAGCCAAGACCTAGCGCGGTACGAGCAGTACTTC CASSQDLARYEQYF
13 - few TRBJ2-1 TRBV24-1 TGTGCCACCAGTGACCAAGTTATCCATGAGCAGTTCTTC CATSDQVIHEQFF
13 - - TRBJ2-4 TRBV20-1 TGCAGTGCCGCTACCGCTACCAAAAACATTCAGTACTTC CSAATATKNIQYF
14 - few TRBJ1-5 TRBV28 TGTGCCACCTCGACTATCGTGCCTTATCAGCCCCAGCATTTT CATSTIVPYQPQHF
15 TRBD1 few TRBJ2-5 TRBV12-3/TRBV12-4 TGTGCCAGCAGTCTCCCCGGGACAGGGCAAGAGACCCAGTACTTC CASSLPGTGQETQYF
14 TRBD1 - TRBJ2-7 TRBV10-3 TGTGCCATCAGAACGGGACAGGGGGCCCACGAGCAGTACTTC CAIRTGQGAHEQYF